Shown below are 13 T cell receptor beta chains from a single sample sequenced in a study of blood T cell repertoires in COVID-19. Assay used: immunoSEQ multiplex PCR; TCRdb lists only in-frame clones, some missing. The repertoire holds about 70,000 clones, with around 90% as singletons. Material: peripheral blood. The receptors here all came from a woman aged 80 or over with active or convalescent COVID-19.

This clone was observed once. The J gene is TRBJ2-5, the V gene TRBV7-9; D is perhaps TRBD2 (5 bases). Trimming removed 5 bases from V and 1 base from J, with 11 bases in between. Germline V gene lookup returns CDR1 SEHNR and CDR2 FQNEAQ (reference sequence). CDR3 length: 14 amino acids. The CDR3 region is CASSPGFLQETQYF. The CDR3 DNA is TGTGCCAGCAGCCCGGGGTTTCTCCAAGAGACCCAGTACTTC.

In nucleotides, the CDR3 is TGTGCCAGCAAGAGGACAGGTAACTCCTACGAGCAGTACTTC. The encoded protein is CASKRTGNSYEQYF. V gene TRBV2 combines with J gene TRBJ2-7; 7 bases line up with TRBD1. The CDR3 has 14 amino acids. V was clipped by 7 bases and J by 0 bases; unmatched bases: 6. Germline V gene sequence: CDR1 SNHLY, CDR2 FYNNEI.

The gene calls are TRBV5-1 and TRBJ1-1; 10 nucleotides agree with TRBD1. The junction had 2 bases not matched to a gene; V was cut back by 3 bases and J by 0 bases. The V gene's germline CDR1 is SGHRS and CDR2 YFSETQ. There are 15 residues in the CDR3. CDR3 nucleotide sequence: TGCGCCAGCAGCTGGGGACAGGGGATGAACACTGAAGCTTTCTTT. Its translation is CASSWGQGMNTEAFF.

The genes are TRBV2 and TRBJ1-2, with D possibly matching TRBD1 (6 bases). The germline CDR1 and CDR2 sequences are SNHLY and FYNNEI. The CDR3 consists of 12 residues. Trimming removed 6 bases from V and 8 bases from J, with 13 bases in between. Written as DNA, the CDR3 is TGTGCCAGCAGGGCCAACAGGGCCGGCTACACCTTC. It codes for CASRANRAGYTF.

The chain carries TRBV9 and TRBJ1-3; the D is unclear. The V and J ends lost 6 bases and 0 bases respectively, with 10 bases between them. The CDR3 extends over 14 amino acids. The germline V gene encodes CDR1 SGDLS and CDR2 YYNGEE. As DNA, the CDR3 is TGTGCCAGCACCAACAGCCTCTCTGGAAACACCATATATTTT. Translated, it gives CASTNSLSGNTIYF.

V is TRBV7-2 and J is TRBJ2-3; perhaps TRBD2 as D (6 bases). The length of the CDR3 is 13 residues. The germline V gene has CDR1 SGHTA and CDR2 FQGNSA. Trimming took 3 bases from V and 5 from J, leaving 9 bases between them. CDR3 sequence: CASSFGGEDTQYF. CDR3 coding DNA: TGTGCCAGCAGCTTCGGCGGGGAAGATACGCAGTATTTT.

Only one count was recorded for this clone. The genes are TRBV30 and TRBJ2-7; D is possibly TRBD2 (6 bases). Germline V lookup: CDR1 GTSNPN, CDR2 SVGIG (reference sequence). V dropped 0 bases and J dropped 5 bases, with 11 bases sitting between them. CDR3 size: 13 residues. The CDR3 loop is CAWSVWGEDEQYF. CDR3 DNA sequence: TGTGCCTGGAGTGTTTGGGGGGAAGACGAGCAGTACTTC.

The CDR3 sequence is CSVVYRGTYEQYF. CDR3 DNA: TGCAGCGTTGTTTACAGGGGTACCTACGAGCAGTACTTC. This sequence joins TRBV29-1 and TRBJ2-7; 7 bases match TRBD1. Germline V gene lookup returns CDR1 SQVTM and CDR2 ANQGSEA. The trim removed 4 bases at V and 2 bases at J, leaving 5 bases unmatched. This CDR3 has 13 amino acids.

The chain uses TRBV18 and TRBJ1-6; D is perhaps TRBD1 (5 bases). In germline, CDR1 is KGHSH, CDR2 LQKENI. This CDR3 spans 17 amino acids. V shed 2 bases and J shed 8 bases, with 19 bases lying between them. Here the CDR3 DNA reads TGTGCCAGCTCACCATTGGGACCCTTTGGGGAGGATTCACCCCTCCACTTT. This sequence encodes CASSPLGPFGEDSPLHF. The complete variable domain, with remaining parts taken from reference TRBV18 and TRBJ1-6, reads NAGVMQNPRHLVRRRGQEARLRCSPMKGHSHVYWYRQLPEEGLKFMVYLQKENIIDESGMPKERFSAEFPKEGPSILRIQQVVRGDSAAYFCASSPLGPFGEDSPLHFGNGTRLTVT.

This clone has more than one count but fewer than ten. The chain uses TRBV6-2 or TRBV6-3 and TRBJ1-4; 7 bases are shared with TRBD1. Germline CDR1 and CDR2: MNHEY and SVGEGT. The CDR3 loop spans 17 amino acids. J lost 6 bases, V lost 5 bases, and 15 bases had no gene match. Here the CDR3 DNA reads TGTGCCAGCAGTGGAATTAGAGTAACAGGGGTGGATGAAAAACTGTTTTTT. Translation: CASSGIRVTGVDEKLFF.

The V gene is TRBV6-6, the J gene TRBJ2-7; 14 bases align to TRBD2. Germline-derived CDR1 and CDR2 are MNHNY and SVGAGI (reference sequence). This CDR3 is 16 amino acids long. The trim removed 5 bases at V and 6 bases at J, leaving 9 bases unmatched. CDR3 nucleotides: TGTGCCAGCAGTGGGACTAGCGGGGGACGAGGTTCCGAGCAGTACTTC. Protein sequence: CASSGTSGGRGSEQYF.

V is TRBV5-1 and J is TRBJ2-7, with TRBD1 identical over 10 bases. Germline CDR1 SGHRS, CDR2 YFSETQ. The CDR3 spans 16 residues. V shed 4 bases, J shed 1 base, and the junction held 8 bases outside the gene matches. CDR3 in DNA: TGCGCCAGCAGCCGAAGCCCGGGACAGGGGTCCTACGAGCAGTACTTC. Translating gives CASSRSPGQGSYEQYF.

In this sample, this clone turned up once. The rearrangement joins TRBV6-6 to TRBJ2-7; 12 nucleotides line up with TRBD2. CDR1 and CDR2 (germline): MNHNY, SVGAGI (reference sequence). The V gene end was trimmed by 5 bases and the J gene end by 4 bases; junction bases not matched to a gene: 6. The CDR3 has 15 residues. CDR3 DNA sequence: TGTGCCAGCAGTCTTGGACTAGCGGGGCCATACGAGCAGTACTTC. Amino acid sequence: CASSLGLAGPYEQYF.